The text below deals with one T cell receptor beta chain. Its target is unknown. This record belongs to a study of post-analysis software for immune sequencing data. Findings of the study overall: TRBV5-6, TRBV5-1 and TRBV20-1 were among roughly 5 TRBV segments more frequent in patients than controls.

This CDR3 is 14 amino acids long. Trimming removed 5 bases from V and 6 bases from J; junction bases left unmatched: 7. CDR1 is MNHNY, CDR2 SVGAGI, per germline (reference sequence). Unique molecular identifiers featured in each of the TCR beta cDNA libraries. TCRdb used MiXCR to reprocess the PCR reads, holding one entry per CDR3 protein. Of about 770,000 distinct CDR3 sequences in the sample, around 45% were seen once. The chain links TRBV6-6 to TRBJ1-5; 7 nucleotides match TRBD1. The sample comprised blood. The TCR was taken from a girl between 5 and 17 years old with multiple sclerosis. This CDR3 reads CASSPATGVQPQHF. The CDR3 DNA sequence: TGTGCCAGCAGTCCAGCTACAGGGGTTCAGCCCCAGCATTTT.